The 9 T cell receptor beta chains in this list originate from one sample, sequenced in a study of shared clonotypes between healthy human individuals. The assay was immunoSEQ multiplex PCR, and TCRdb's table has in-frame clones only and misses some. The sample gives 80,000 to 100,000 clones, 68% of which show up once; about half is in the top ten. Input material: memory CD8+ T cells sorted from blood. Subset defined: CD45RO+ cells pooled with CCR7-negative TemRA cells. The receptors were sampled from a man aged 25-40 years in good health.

CDR3 nucleotide sequence: TGTGCCAGCAGTACGGACCGGGCTCGCCTTGGGTACGAGCAGTACTTC. This codes for CASSTDRARLGYEQYF. This chain uses TRBV27 with TRBJ2-7; D is ambiguous. V lost 5 bases and J 4 bases, leaving 21 bases between the germline ends. This CDR3 has 16 residues. Germline V gene data show CDR1 as MNHEY and CDR2 as SMNVEV (reference sequence).

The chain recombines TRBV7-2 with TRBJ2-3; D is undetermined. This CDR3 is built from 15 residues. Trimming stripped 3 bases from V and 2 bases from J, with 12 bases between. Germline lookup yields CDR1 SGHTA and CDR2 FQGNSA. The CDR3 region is CASSLDGYTTDTQYF. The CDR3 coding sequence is TGTGCCAGCAGCTTGGATGGCTACACCACAGATACGCAGTATTTT.

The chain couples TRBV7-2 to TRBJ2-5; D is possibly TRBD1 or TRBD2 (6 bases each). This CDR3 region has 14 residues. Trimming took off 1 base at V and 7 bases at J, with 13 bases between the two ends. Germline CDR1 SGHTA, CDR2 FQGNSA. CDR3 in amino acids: CASSLGGGLVTQYF. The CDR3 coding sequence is TGTGCCAGCAGCTTAGGAGGGGGGCTTGTGACCCAGTACTTC.

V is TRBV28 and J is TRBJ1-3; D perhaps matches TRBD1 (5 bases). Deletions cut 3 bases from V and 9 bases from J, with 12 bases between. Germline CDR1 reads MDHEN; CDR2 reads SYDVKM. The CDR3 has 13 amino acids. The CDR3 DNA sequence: TGTGCCAGCAGTTTCAGGGTTCGTGGCACCATATATTTT. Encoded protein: CASSFRVRGTIYF.

The DNA for the CDR3 is TGCAGCGCCTGGGGACAGGGGCCCCTCGGGGACACTGAAGCTTTCTTT. Residues: CSAWGQGPLGDTEAFF. This chain joins TRBV29-1 and TRBJ1-1, with 10 positions matching TRBD1. The germline gives CDR1 SQVTM, CDR2 ANQGSEA. V was pared by 7 bases and J by 3 bases, with 14 bases of the junction left unmatched. The CDR3 has 16 amino acids.

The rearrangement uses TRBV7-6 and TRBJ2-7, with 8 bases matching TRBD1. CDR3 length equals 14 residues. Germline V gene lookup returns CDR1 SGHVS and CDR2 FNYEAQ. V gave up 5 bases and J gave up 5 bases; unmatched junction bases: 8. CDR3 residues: CASSGFDRGDEQYF. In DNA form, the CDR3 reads TGTGCCAGCAGCGGCTTTGACAGGGGAGACGAGCAGTACTTC.

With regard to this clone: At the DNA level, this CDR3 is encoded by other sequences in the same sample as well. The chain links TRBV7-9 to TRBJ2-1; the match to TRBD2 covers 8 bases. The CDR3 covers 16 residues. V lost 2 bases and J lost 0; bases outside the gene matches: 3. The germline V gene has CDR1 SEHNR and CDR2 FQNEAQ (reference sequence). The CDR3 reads CASSLSLAGSYNEQFF. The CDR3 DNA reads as TGTGCCAGCAGCTTATCCCTAGCGGGCTCCTACAATGAGCAGTTCTTC.

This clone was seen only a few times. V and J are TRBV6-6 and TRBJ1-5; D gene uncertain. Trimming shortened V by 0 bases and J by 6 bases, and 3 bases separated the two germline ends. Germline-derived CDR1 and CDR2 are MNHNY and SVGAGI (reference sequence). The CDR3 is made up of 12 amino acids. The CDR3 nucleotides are TGTGCCAGCAGTTACTCGGGTCAGCCCCAGCATTTT. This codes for CASSYSGQPQHF.

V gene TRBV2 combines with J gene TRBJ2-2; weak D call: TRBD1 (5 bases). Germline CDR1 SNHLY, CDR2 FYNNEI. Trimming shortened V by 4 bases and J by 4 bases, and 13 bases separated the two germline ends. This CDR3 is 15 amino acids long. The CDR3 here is CASSGRAASTGELFF. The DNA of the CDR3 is TGTGCCAGCAGTGGCAGGGCCGCGAGCACCGGGGAGCTGTTTTTT.